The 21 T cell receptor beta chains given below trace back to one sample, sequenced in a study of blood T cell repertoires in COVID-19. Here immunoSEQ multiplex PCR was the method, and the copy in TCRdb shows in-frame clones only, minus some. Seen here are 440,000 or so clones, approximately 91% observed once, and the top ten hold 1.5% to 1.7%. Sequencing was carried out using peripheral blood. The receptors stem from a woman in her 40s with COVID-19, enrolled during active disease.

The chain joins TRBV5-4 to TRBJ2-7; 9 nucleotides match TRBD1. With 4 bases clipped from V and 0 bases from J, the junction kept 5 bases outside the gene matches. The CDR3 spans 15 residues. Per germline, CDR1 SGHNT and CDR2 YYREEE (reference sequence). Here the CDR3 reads CASSRTGGASYEQYF. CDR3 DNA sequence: TGTGCCAGCAGCCGAACAGGGGGCGCCTCCTACGAGCAGTACTTC.

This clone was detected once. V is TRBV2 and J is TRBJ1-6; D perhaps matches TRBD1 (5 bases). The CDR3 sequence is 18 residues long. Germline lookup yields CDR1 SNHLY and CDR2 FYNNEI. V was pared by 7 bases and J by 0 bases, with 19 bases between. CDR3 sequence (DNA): TGTGCCAGCACGAATAGGGGACTGCAGAGCTCCTATAATTCACCCCTCCACTTT. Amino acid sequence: CASTNRGLQSSYNSPLHF.

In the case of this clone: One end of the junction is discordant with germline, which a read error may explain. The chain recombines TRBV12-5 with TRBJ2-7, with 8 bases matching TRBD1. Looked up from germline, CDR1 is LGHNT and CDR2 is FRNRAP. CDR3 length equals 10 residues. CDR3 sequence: CASALDRVGF. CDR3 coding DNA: TGTGCTAGTGCCTTGGACAGGGTTGGCTTC.

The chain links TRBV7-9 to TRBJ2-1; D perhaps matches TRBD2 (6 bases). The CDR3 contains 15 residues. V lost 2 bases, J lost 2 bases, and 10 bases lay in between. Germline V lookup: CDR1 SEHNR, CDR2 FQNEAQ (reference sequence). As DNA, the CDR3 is TGTGCCAGCAGCTTAACGGGAGTACCCTACAATGAGCAGTTCTTC. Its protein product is CASSLTGVPYNEQFF.

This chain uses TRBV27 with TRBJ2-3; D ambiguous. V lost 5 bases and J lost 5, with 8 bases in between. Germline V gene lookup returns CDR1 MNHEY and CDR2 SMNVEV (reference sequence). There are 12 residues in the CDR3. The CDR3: CASSRFLDTQYF. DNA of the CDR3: TGTGCCAGCAGTCGGTTTTTAGATACGCAGTATTTT.

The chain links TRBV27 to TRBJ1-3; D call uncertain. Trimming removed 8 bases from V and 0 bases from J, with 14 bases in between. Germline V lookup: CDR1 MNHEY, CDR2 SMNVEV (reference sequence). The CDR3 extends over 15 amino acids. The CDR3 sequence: CASVPRVVSGNTIYF. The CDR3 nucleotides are TGTGCCAGCGTACCTCGGGTGGTCTCTGGAAACACCATATATTTT.

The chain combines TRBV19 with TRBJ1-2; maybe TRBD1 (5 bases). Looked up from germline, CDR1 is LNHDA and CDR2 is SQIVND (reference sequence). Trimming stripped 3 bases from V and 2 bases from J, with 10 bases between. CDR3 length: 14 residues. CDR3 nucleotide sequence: TGTGCCAGTAGTATCATTCAGGGCAACTATGGCTACACCTTC. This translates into CASSIIQGNYGYTF.

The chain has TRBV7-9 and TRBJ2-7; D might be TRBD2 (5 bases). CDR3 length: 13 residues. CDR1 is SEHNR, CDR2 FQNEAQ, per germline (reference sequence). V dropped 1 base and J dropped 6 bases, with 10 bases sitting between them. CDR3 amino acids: CASSLGTAGEQYF. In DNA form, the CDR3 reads TGTGCCAGCAGCTTAGGAACCGCGGGCGAGCAGTACTTC.

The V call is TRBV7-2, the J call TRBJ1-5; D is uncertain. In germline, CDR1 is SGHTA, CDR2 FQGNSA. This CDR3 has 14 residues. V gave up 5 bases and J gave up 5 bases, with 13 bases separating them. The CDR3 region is CASSLVTTDQPQHF. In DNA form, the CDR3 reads TGTGCCAGCAGCCTCGTGACTACGGATCAGCCCCAGCATTTT.

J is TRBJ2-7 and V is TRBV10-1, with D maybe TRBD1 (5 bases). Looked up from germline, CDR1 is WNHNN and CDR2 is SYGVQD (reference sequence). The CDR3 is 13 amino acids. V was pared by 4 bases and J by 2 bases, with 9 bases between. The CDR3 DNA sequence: TGCGCCAGCAGTGCATACAGGACCTACGAGCAGTACTTC. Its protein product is CASSAYRTYEQYF.

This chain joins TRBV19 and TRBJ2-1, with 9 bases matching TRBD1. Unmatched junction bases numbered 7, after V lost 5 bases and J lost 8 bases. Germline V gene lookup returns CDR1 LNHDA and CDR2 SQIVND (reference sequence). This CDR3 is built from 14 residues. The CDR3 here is CASSGQGYGDEQFF. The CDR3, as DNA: TGTGCCAGTAGTGGACAGGGGTATGGGGATGAGCAGTTCTTC.

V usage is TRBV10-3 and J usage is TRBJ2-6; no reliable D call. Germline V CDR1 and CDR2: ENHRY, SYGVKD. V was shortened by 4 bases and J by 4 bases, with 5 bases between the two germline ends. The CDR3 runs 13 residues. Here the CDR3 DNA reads TGTGCCATCAGTGTATCGGGGGCCAACGTCCTGACTTTC. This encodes CAISVSGANVLTF.

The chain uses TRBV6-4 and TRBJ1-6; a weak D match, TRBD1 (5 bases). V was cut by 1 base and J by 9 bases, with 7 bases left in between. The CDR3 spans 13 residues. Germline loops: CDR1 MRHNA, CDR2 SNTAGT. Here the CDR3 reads CASSDFGGSPLHF. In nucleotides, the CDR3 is TGTGCCAGCAGTGACTTCGGGGGTTCACCCCTCCACTTT.

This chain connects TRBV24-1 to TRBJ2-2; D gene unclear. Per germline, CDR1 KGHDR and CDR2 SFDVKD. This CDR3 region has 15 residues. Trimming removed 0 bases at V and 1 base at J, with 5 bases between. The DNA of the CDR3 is TGTGCCACCAGTGATTTGAGACAGAACACCGGGGAGCTGTTTTTT. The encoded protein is CATSDLRQNTGELFF.

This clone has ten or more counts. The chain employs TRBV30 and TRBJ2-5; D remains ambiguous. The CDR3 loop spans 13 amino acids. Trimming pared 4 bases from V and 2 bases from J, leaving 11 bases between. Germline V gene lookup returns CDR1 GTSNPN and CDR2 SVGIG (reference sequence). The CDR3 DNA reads TGTGCCTGGAATCCACAGCCTCAAGAGACCCAGTACTTC. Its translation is CAWNPQPQETQYF. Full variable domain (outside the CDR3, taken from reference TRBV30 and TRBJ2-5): SQTIHQWPATLVQPVGSPLSLECTVEGTSNPNLYWYRQAAGRGLQLLFYSVGIGQISSEVPQNLSASRPQDRQFILSSKKLLLSDSGFYLCAWNPQPQETQYFGPGTRLLVL.

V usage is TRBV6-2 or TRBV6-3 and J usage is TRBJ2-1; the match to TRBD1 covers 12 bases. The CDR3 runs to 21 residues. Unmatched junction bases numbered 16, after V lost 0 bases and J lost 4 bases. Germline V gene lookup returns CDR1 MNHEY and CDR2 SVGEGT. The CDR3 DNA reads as TGTGCCAGCAGTTACTCGAATCCGGGGACAGGGGGCAAAGGAGTGTACAATGAGCAGTTCTTC. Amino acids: CASSYSNPGTGGKGVYNEQFF.

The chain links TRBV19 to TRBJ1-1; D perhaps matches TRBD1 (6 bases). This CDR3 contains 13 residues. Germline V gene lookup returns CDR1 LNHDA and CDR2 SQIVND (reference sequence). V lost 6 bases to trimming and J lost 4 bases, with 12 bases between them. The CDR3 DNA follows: TGTGCCAGTAGCAAACAGGGAACCACTGAAGCTTTCTTT. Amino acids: CASSKQGTTEAFF.

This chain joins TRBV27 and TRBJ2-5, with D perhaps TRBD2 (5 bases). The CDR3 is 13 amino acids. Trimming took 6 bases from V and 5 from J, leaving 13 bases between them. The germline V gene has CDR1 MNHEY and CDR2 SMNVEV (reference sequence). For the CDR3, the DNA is TGTGCCAGCAGCTGGACGGGAAGGGAGACCCAGTACTTC. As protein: CASSWTGRETQYF.

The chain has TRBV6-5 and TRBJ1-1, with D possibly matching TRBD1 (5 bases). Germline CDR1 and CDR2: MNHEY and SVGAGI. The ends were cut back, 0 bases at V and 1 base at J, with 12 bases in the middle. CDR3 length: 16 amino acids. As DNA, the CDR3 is TGTGCCAGCAGTTACTCGAAGTACAGGAAGAACACTGAAGCTTTCTTT. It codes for CASSYSKYRKNTEAFF.

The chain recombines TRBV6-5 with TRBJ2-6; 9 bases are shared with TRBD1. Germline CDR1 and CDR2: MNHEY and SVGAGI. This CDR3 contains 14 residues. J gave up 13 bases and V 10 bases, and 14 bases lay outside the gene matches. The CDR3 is CATVSTGGNFVLTF. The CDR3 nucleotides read TGTGCCACCGTCTCGACAGGGGGAAACTTTGTCCTGACTTTC.

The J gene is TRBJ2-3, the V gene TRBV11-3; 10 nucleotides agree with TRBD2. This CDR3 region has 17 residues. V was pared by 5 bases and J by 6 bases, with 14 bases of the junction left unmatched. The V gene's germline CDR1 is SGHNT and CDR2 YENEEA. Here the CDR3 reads CASSRPSGRAATDTQYF. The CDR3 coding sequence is TGTGCCAGCAGCCGTCCTAGCGGGAGAGCGGCCACTGATACGCAGTATTTT.